This is a list of T cell receptor beta chains from one sample in a study of T cells in Graves' hyperthyroidism and ophthalmopathy. TCRdb called the multiplex PCR reads again in MiXCR, with one record for every CDR3 protein. The sample lists around 300,000 distinct CDR3 sequences, 25% to 30% occurring once. The source material was blood. Receptors were obtained from a man aged 35-49 years with Graves' hyperthyroidism that later progressed to Graves' ophthalmopathy. Each CDR3 is given with its conserved first and last residue. A D gene is named only where the DNA matches it firmly. Size is stated for part of the rows, as once, few or many counts, or as a class when the clone is expanded.

abundance	v_gene	d_gene	j_gene	CDR3aa	CDR3nt
large	TRBV12-5	-	TRBJ1-1	CASGLGGMNTEAFF	TGTGCTAGTGGTTTGGGCGGGATGAACACTGAAGCTTTCTTT
many	TRBV6-1	TRBD1	TRBJ2-7	CASSEADRGSYEQYF	TGTGCCAGCAGTGAAGCGGACAGGGGGTCCTACGAGCAGTACTTC
many	TRBV5-4	-	TRBJ1-2	CASSLGGRNYGYTF	TGTGCCAGCAGCTTGGGGGGGCGGAACTATGGCTACACCTTC
many	TRBV6-6	-	TRBJ2-4	CASSYSGQGQYF	TGTGCCAGCAGTTACTCAGGGCAGGGACAGTACTTC
many	TRBV24-1	TRBD2	TRBJ2-5	CATSDPRDYPQETQYF	TGTGCCACCAGTGATCCCCGGGACTATCCCCAAGAGACCCAGTACTTC
many	TRBV11-1	TRBD2	TRBJ2-7	CASSQLAGPAGGYYEQYF	TGTGCCAGCAGCCAACTAGCGGGACCGGCAGGGGGATATTACGAGCAGTACTTC
many	TRBV5-4	-	TRBJ1-2	CASSWDQSNYGYTF	TGTGCCAGCAGCTGGGATCAGTCTAACTATGGCTACACCTTC
-	TRBV6-1	TRBD2	TRBJ2-2	CASSAKRGGSVSGELFF	TGTGCCAGCAGTGCTAAGCGGGGAGGGTCGGTGTCCGGGGAGCTGTTTTTT
many	TRBV6-5	-	TRBJ1-6	CASSSQPYSSTNSPLHF	TGTGCCAGCAGTTCTCAACCCTACAGCAGCACAAATTCACCCCTCCACTTT
many	TRBV10-3	-	TRBJ1-1	CAISENNKNTEAFF	TGTGCCATCAGTGAGAACAATAAGAACACTGAAGCTTTCTTT
many	TRBV29-1	TRBD1	TRBJ2-3	CSAPARTGPNTDTQYF	TGCAGCGCACCCGCCAGGACAGGTCCTAACACAGATACGCAGTATTTT
many	TRBV24-1	TRBD2	TRBJ2-2	CATSDFWTSGRTGTGELFF	TGTGCCACCAGTGATTTCTGGACTAGCGGGAGGACGGGCACCGGGGAGCTGTTTTTT
many	TRBV29-1	-	TRBJ2-7	CSVVEESYEQYF	TGCAGCGTTGTTGAGGAGTCCTACGAGCAGTACTTC
many	TRBV11-2	-	TRBJ2-5	CASSLFRGTETQYF	TGTGCCAGCAGCTTATTTAGAGGGACGGAGACCCAGTACTTC
many	TRBV27	-	TRBJ2-2	CASSFLQGGTGELFF	TGTGCCAGCAGTTTCCTACAGGGTGGCACCGGGGAGCTGTTTTTT
many	TRBV7-9	-	TRBJ2-7	CASEGQGGYEQYF	TGTGCCAGCGAGGGTCAGGGCGGCTACGAGCAGTACTTC
-	TRBV4-1	TRBD2	TRBJ2-2	CASSQPTSGSNTGELFF	TGCGCCAGCAGCCAACCGACTAGCGGGTCGAACACCGGGGAGCTGTTTTTT
-	TRBV28	-	TRBJ1-5	CASTWGEQPQHF	TGTGCCAGCACCTGGGGAGAACAGCCCCAGCATTTT
-	TRBV15	TRBD1	TRBJ2-4	CATKQGGAKNIQYF	TGTGCCACCAAACAGGGGGGAGCCAAAAACATTCAGTACTTC
many	TRBV18	-	TRBJ1-1	CASSPHAELGRSDTEAFF	TGTGCCAGCTCACCGCACGCGGAACTTGGGAGATCGGACACTGAAGCTTTCTTT
-	TRBV18	-	TRBJ2-5	CASSPPTGRETQYF	TGTGCCAGCTCACCACCCACGGGACGAGAGACCCAGTACTTC
-	TRBV14	-	TRBJ1-1	CASAVGSEAFF	TGTGCCAGCGCGGTGGGATCTGAAGCTTTCTTT
many	TRBV14	-	TRBJ2-7	CASSWTPGPPHEQYF	TGTGCCAGCAGCTGGACCCCCGGACCACCCCACGAGCAGTACTTC
many	TRBV20-1	-	TRBJ2-7	CSARDPGRVSEQYF	TGCAGTGCTAGAGATCCGGGCAGGGTAAGCGAGCAGTACTTC
many	TRBV20-1	TRBD1	TRBJ1-6	CSARDAGTGNNSPLHF	TGCAGTGCTAGAGATGCCGGGACAGGGAATAATTCACCCCTCCACTTT
many	TRBV3-1	-	TRBJ1-2	CASSLGLHYGYTF	TGTGCCAGCAGCCTTGGTCTCCACTATGGCTACACCTTC
many	TRBV11-2	-	TRBJ2-2	CASSLYESGELFF	TGTGCCAGCAGCTTATATGAGTCCGGGGAGCTGTTTTTT
few	TRBV7-2	-	TRBJ1-3	CASSLQAYSGNTIYF	TGTGCCAGCAGCTTGCAGGCCTACTCTGGAAACACCATATATTTT
many	TRBV11-2	-	TRBJ2-5	CASSLTGRQETQYF	TGTGCCAGCAGCTTGACTGGACGGCAAGAGACCCAGTACTTC
many	TRBV6-5	TRBD1	TRBJ1-5	CASSVTGGDQPQHF	TGTGCCAGCAGCGTGACAGGGGGAGATCAGCCCCAGCATTTT
-	TRBV18	-	TRBJ1-5	CASSRSQGTSGNQPQHF	TGTGCCAGCTCAAGATCGCAGGGGACCAGCGGCAATCAGCCCCAGCATTTT
many	TRBV6-5	-	TRBJ2-7	CASRGLSYEQYF	TGTGCCAGCCGGGGTCTCTCCTACGAGCAGTACTTC
many	TRBV4-1	-	TRBJ2-7	CASSQDPPWGEQYF	TGCGCCAGCAGCCAAGACCCCCCATGGGGCGAGCAGTACTTC
many	TRBV4-1	TRBD1	TRBJ2-7	CASSPPGQGSSEQYF	TGCGCCAGCTCACCTCCCGGACAGGGATCCTCCGAGCAGTACTTC
many	TRBV6-5	TRBD1	TRBJ2-7	CASSYSRTGGEYEQYF	TGTGCCAGCAGTTACTCACGGACAGGGGGCGAGTACGAGCAGTACTTC
many	TRBV6-5	-	TRBJ1-2	CASSYSRGGYGYTF	TGTGCCAGCAGTTACTCCCGGGGTGGCTATGGCTACACCTTC
many	TRBV11-2	TRBD2	TRBJ2-7	CASSFTSGSQNEQYF	TGTGCCAGCAGCTTCACTAGCGGGAGTCAGAACGAGCAGTACTTC
many	TRBV27	-	TRBJ1-3	CASSQSGLPGNTIYF	TGTGCCAGCAGCCAGTCCGGGCTCCCTGGAAACACCATATATTTT
-	TRBV7-2	TRBD2	TRBJ2-5	CASSLMGLEYETQYF	TGTGCCAGCAGCTTAATGGGACTAGAGTACGAGACCCAGTACTTC
many	TRBV10-3	-	TRBJ1-2	CAIRGTAEDENYTF	TGTGCCATCAGAGGGACCGCCGAGGATGAGAACTACACCTTC
few	TRBV11-2	TRBD1	TRBJ2-7	CASSMGTGGIVGYEQYF	TGTGCCAGCAGCATGGGGACAGGGGGGATTGTTGGCTACGAGCAGTACTTC
many	TRBV3-1	TRBD2	TRBJ2-5	CASSHPNMASGSQETQYF	TGTGCCAGCAGCCATCCGAACATGGCTAGCGGGTCCCAAGAGACCCAGTACTTC